The 15 T cell receptor beta chains listed next were all sequenced from one sample in a study of T-cell memory formation after mild COVID-19. MiXCR, run by TCRdb on the 5' RACE reads, gives a single entry per CDR3 protein. The table records just over 300,000 distinct CDR3 sequences, around 19% of them present only once. Sequenced material: PBMCs or a T cell subset sorted from them (not recorded which). All receptors come from a man aged 18-30 years who had mild COVID-19 (a few samples of this study predate the infection). Cell type and time point are not known.

This clonotype was seen repeatedly, ten times or more. CDR3 loop: CASSPDGRITDTQYF. For the CDR3, the DNA is TGTGCCAGCTCACCGGACGGACGAATCACAGATACGCAGTATTTT. This chain links TRBV18 with TRBJ2-3; D gene ambiguous. The CDR3 runs 15 residues. Germline CDR1 KGHSH, CDR2 LQKENI. The V gene lost 3 bases and the J gene lost 2 bases, with 12 bases spanning the gap.

Only a few counts were recorded for this clonotype. CDR3 protein: CASSFSGTRYGYTF. The CDR3, as DNA: TGCGCCAGCAGTTTTTCCGGGACACGTTATGGCTACACCTTC. The J gene is TRBJ1-2, the V gene TRBV4-1; D perhaps matches TRBD1 (6 bases). Per germline, CDR1 MGHRA and CDR2 YSYEKL. CDR3 size: 14 residues. The V gene lost 6 bases and the J gene lost 5 bases, with 16 bases spanning the gap.

V and J are TRBV5-1 and TRBJ1-1; D call uncertain. This CDR3 is 15 amino acids long. The V end was cut by 4 bases, the J end by 4 bases, with 17 bases between. Germline loops: CDR1 SGHRS, CDR2 YFSETQ. The CDR3 DNA is TGCGCCAGCAGCGCGGTCGGCCAAGGGAGCACTGAAGCTTTCTTT. Encoded protein: CASSAVGQGSTEAFF.

This chain links TRBV18 with TRBJ2-3; possibly TRBD1 for D (5 bases). This CDR3 contains 13 residues. Germline lookup yields CDR1 KGHSH and CDR2 LQKENI. V lost 3 bases to trimming and J lost 4 bases, with 8 bases between them. The CDR3 is CASSPSGPDTQYF. As DNA, the CDR3 is TGTGCCAGCTCACCGTCAGGGCCAGATACGCAGTATTTT. The entire variable domain, with the rest obtained from reference TRBV18 and TRBJ2-3, is as follows: NAGVMQNPRHLVRRRGQEARLRCSPMKGHSHVYWYRQLPEEGLKFMVYLQKENIIDESGMPKERFSAEFPKEGPSILRIQQVVRGDSAAYFCASSPSGPDTQYFGPGTRLTVL.

Only a few counts were recorded for this clonotype. V gene TRBV15 combines with J gene TRBJ1-1, with D hard to call. Per the germline V gene, CDR1 is LNHNV and CDR2 is YYDKDF (reference sequence). The V end was cut by 0 bases, the J end by 8 bases, with 10 bases between. The CDR3 runs to 13 residues. The CDR3, as DNA: TGTGCCACCAGCAGAGAAGCGCCTGGCGAAGCTTTCTTT. Its protein is CATSREAPGEAFF.

The table lists this clonotype with a few counts. The chain combines TRBV5-4 with TRBJ1-1; D perhaps matches TRBD1 (6 bases). CDR1 SGHNT and CDR2 YYREEE come from the germline V gene (reference sequence). The CDR3 covers 16 residues. Trimming pared 4 bases from V and 5 bases from J, leaving 21 bases between. The CDR3 DNA follows: TGTGCCAGCAGCCGTCCTTTTTTAAAACAGGGTACTGAAGCTTTCTTT. Its translation: CASSRPFLKQGTEAFF.

This rearrangement joins TRBV5-4 to TRBJ1-6; TRBD1 agrees at 7 bases. CDR1 and CDR2 from the germline V gene are SGHNT and YYREEE (reference sequence). V lost 3 bases and J lost 6; bases outside the gene matches: 3. The CDR3 totals 14 residues. The CDR3 sequence: CASSSGTVNSPLHF. DNA of the CDR3: TGTGCCAGCAGCTCCGGGACAGTTAATTCACCCCTCCACTTT.

There are a few counts of this clonotype. The chain links TRBV10-2 to TRBJ2-5; a weak D match, TRBD1 (6 bases). Trimming took off 7 bases at V and 5 bases at J, with 14 bases between the two ends. Germline V gene sequence: CDR1 WSHSY, CDR2 SAAADI. This CDR3 comprises 13 residues. CDR3 sequence reads: CASIVTGPETQYF. As DNA, the CDR3 is TGCGCCAGCATCGTAACAGGGCCGGAGACCCAGTACTTC.

This clonotype has a count of ten or more. This chain links TRBV4-3 with TRBJ2-3; D could derive from TRBD1 or TRBD2 (5 bases each). The ends were cut back, 3 bases at V and 0 bases at J, with 13 bases in the middle. CDR1 LGHNA and CDR2 YSLEER come from the germline V gene. The CDR3 covers 16 residues. In DNA, the CDR3 is TGCGCCAGCAGCCAGTCCGGGACGGCAAGCACAGATACGCAGTATTTT. It specifies CASSQSGTASTDTQYF.

The chain combines TRBV7-2 with TRBJ2-7; D is undetermined. The ends were cut back, 5 bases at V and 3 bases at J, with 8 bases in the middle. The CDR3 length is 12 residues. The germline gives CDR1 SGHTA, CDR2 FQGNSA. CDR3 sequence: CASSNGYYEQYF. The CDR3 bases are TGTGCCAGCAGCAACGGGTACTACGAGCAGTACTTC.

The chain has TRBV28 and TRBJ1-2, with unresolved D. CDR1 is MDHEN, CDR2 SYDVKM, per germline. V dropped 2 bases and J dropped 6 bases, with 16 bases sitting between them. The CDR3 is made up of 15 amino acids. This CDR3 reads CASSLHTTEADGYTF. CDR3 in DNA: TGTGCCAGCAGTTTACACACTACCGAGGCCGATGGCTACACCTTC.

This chain links TRBV27 with TRBJ2-4; tentative D call: TRBD2 (5 bases). Trimming took 5 bases from V and 0 from J, leaving 26 bases between them. This CDR3 region has 20 residues. Germline CDR1 MNHEY, CDR2 SMNVEV (reference sequence). In DNA, the CDR3 is TGTGCCAGCAGTCCCATCCGGATTGGGCGGTGGGAGATAGCCAAAAACATTCAGTACTTC. Its protein is CASSPIRIGRWEIAKNIQYF.

In its sample, this clonotype was seen a few times. The rearrangement links TRBV9 to TRBJ2-7; D tentatively fits TRBD1 or TRBD2 (5 bases each). Trimming removed 4 bases from V and 0 bases from J, with 14 bases in between. The CDR3 has 15 amino acids. Germline V CDR1 and CDR2: SGDLS, YYNGEE. CDR3 amino acids: CASSPGDGYSYEQYF. In nucleotides, the CDR3 is TGTGCCAGCAGCCCCGGGGACGGATACTCCTACGAGCAGTACTTC. The whole variable domain, filled in from reference TRBV9 and TRBJ2-7, reads DSGVTQTPKHLITATGQRVTLRCSPRSGDLSVYWYQQSLDQGLQFLIQYYNGEERAKGNILERFSAQQFPDLHSELNLSSLELGDSALYFCASSPGDGYSYEQYFGPGTRLTVT.

The chain is built from TRBV29-1 and TRBJ2-5; 9 bases fit TRBD2. Germline V lookup: CDR1 SQVTM, CDR2 ANQGSEA. V trimming: 5 bases; J trimming: 0 bases; junction bases outside the gene matches: 10. The CDR3 consists of 16 residues. The chain's CDR3 is CSVQTGLAGYQETQYF. The CDR3 DNA reads as TGCAGCGTTCAAACGGGTCTAGCGGGGTACCAAGAGACCCAGTACTTC.

The chain links TRBV9 to TRBJ2-2; D possibly uses TRBD1 or TRBD2 (5 bases each). V lost 3 bases to trimming and J lost 5 bases, with 20 bases between them. There are 17 residues in the CDR3. Per germline, CDR1 SGDLS and CDR2 YYNGEE. The CDR3 DNA reads as TGTGCCAGCAGCGACCTACGGGACCGTCCCGTGACCGGGGAGCTGTTTTTT. Amino acid sequence: CASSDLRDRPVTGELFF.